Presented here are 27 T cell receptor beta chains from one specimen sequenced in a study of T cells in Graves' hyperthyroidism and ophthalmopathy. Template material for amplifying TCR beta CDR3 regions consisted of RNA transcripts. TCR CDR3 underwent first-round RT-PCR with the HTBI primer set. TCRdb analysed the multiplex PCR reads with MiXCR anew, one entry per CDR3 protein. This table has more than 550,000 distinct CDR3 sequences, about 18% appearing once. The sequencing input was blood. Source of these receptors: a man over 45 with Graves' hyperthyroidism.

This clonotype has ten or more counts. The rearrangement joins TRBV6-1 to TRBJ2-5; 10 bases are a match to TRBD1. Germline lookup yields CDR1 MNHNS and CDR2 SASEGT. The CDR3 has 14 amino acids. With 7 bases clipped from V and 6 bases from J, the junction kept 8 bases outside the gene matches. This CDR3 is CASTPTGGLQTQYF. The DNA for the CDR3 is TGTGCCAGCACCCCGACAGGGGGCTTACAGACCCAGTACTTC.

This clonotype has at least ten counts. This chain links TRBV2 with TRBJ2-2; no firm D call. Trimming stripped 0 bases from V and 1 base from J, with 3 bases between. Germline lookup yields CDR1 SNHLY and CDR2 FYNNEI. This CDR3 is 14 amino acids long. CDR3 amino acids: CASSEAWNTGELFF. DNA of the CDR3: TGTGCCAGCAGTGAAGCGTGGAACACCGGGGAGCTGTTTTTT.

The V call is TRBV7-9, the J call TRBJ1-6; 7 nucleotides agree with TRBD1. Germline V gene data show CDR1 as SEHNR and CDR2 as FQNEAQ (reference sequence). The trim removed 5 bases at V and 9 bases at J, leaving 4 bases unmatched. This CDR3 spans 13 amino acids. This CDR3 is CASSPRQGSPLHF. The CDR3 nucleotides read TGTGCCAGCAGCCCACGACAGGGTTCACCCCTCCACTTT.

This clonotype was recorded many times. The gene calls are TRBV28 and TRBJ2-1; weak D call: TRBD2 (6 bases). Trimming shortened V by 6 bases and J by 0 bases, and 9 bases separated the two germline ends. The V gene's germline CDR1 is MDHEN and CDR2 SYDVKM. This CDR3 is built from 14 residues. The CDR3 DNA sequence: TGTGCCAGCAGGGAGGGGAGCTCCTACAATGAGCAGTTCTTC. This translates into CASREGSSYNEQFF.

The genes are TRBV6-1 and TRBJ1-2, with TRBD1 identical over 10 bases. The CDR3 length is 19 residues. After removal of 6 bases from V and 0 bases from J, the junction contained 16 bases not matched to a gene. Germline loops: CDR1 MNHNS, CDR2 SASEGT. The CDR3 spells CASSRFARDRGVPNYGYTF. CDR3 in DNA: TGTGCCAGCAGCCGCTTTGCCCGGGACAGGGGAGTCCCTAACTATGGCTACACCTTC.

The gene calls are TRBV6-1 and TRBJ2-3; D is ambiguous. Per the germline V gene, CDR1 is MNHNS and CDR2 is SASEGT. V gave up 6 bases and J gave up 5 bases, with 6 bases separating them. This CDR3 is built from 11 residues. In nucleotides, the CDR3 is TGTGCCAGCAGGATGCGAGATACGCAGTATTTT. Protein sequence: CASRMRDTQYF.

The chain combines TRBV19 with TRBJ2-7; the match to TRBD2 covers 7 bases. The CDR3 is 15 residues long. With 5 bases clipped from V and 5 bases from J, the junction kept 12 bases outside the gene matches. The germline V gene has CDR1 LNHDA and CDR2 SQIVND (reference sequence). CDR3 nucleotides: TGTGCCAGTAGTGATGGCGGGAGTGATGGTGACGAGCAGTACTTC. This codes for CASSDGGSDGDEQYF. The whole variable domain, remainder taken from reference TRBV19 and TRBJ2-7, is DGGITQSPKYLFRKEGQNVTLSCEQNLNHDAMYWYRQDPGQGLRLIYYSQIVNDFQKGDIAEGYSVSREKKESFPLTVTSAQKNPTAFYLCASSDGGSDGDEQYFGPGTRLTVT.

This chain joins TRBV30 and TRBJ2-7; possibly TRBD1 or TRBD2 for D (5 bases each). Germline loops: CDR1 GTSNPN, CDR2 SVGIG (reference sequence). Trimming pared 4 bases from V and 2 bases from J, leaving 21 bases between. This CDR3 is 16 amino acids long. CDR3 DNA sequence: TGTGCCTGGATTTCCGGGACGTTGTCACCCCCCTACGAGCAGTACTTC. It translates to CAWISGTLSPPYEQYF.

This clonotype was counted ten times or more. The chain's CDR3 is CASSGDLRTGESNYGYTF. The DNA for the CDR3 is TGTGCCAGCAGCGGAGACCTTAGGACAGGAGAGTCTAACTATGGCTACACCTTC. The genes are TRBV9 and TRBJ1-2; 7 bases map to TRBD1. This CDR3 region has 18 residues. Germline values: CDR1 SGDLS, CDR2 YYNGEE. V shed 3 bases and J 0 bases; nucleotides not matched to a gene: 14.

This clonotype was seen more than once but under ten times. This chain uses TRBV10-3 with TRBJ1-2; tentative D call: TRBD1 (5 bases). Per the germline V gene, CDR1 is ENHRY and CDR2 is SYGVKD. This CDR3 region has 14 residues. Trimming stripped 2 bases from V and 5 bases from J, with 12 bases between. CDR3 in amino acids: CAISEPGTEYGYTF. CDR3 DNA sequence: TGTGCCATCAGTGAGCCTGGGACGGAATATGGCTACACCTTC.

The rearrangement joins TRBV15 to TRBJ1-5, with 7 bases that match TRBD1. This CDR3 has 15 amino acids. V lost 0 bases, J lost 6 bases, and 5 bases stayed unmatched. Germline-derived CDR1 and CDR2 are LNHNV and YYDKDF (reference sequence). The DNA for the CDR3 is TGTGCCACCAGCAGAGACTCGACAGGGTCTCAGCCCCAGCATTTT. Translating gives CATSRDSTGSQPQHF.

The chain joins TRBV4-1 to TRBJ2-5; D ambiguous. Trimming pared 4 bases from V and 1 base from J, leaving 22 bases between. Germline values: CDR1 MGHRA, CDR2 YSYEKL. The CDR3 has 18 amino acids. CDR3: CASSRPGVGRVPQETQYF. CDR3 nucleotides: TGCGCCAGCAGCCGCCCGGGTGTGGGCCGGGTTCCCCAAGAGACCCAGTACTTC.

In its sample, this clonotype was seen a few times. The rearrangement uses TRBV20-1 and TRBJ2-1; D might be TRBD2 (5 bases). CDR1 and CDR2 from the germline V gene are DFQATT and SNEGSKA (reference sequence). The CDR3 spans 11 residues. The ends were cut back, 7 bases at V and 9 bases at J, with 13 bases in the middle. CDR3 coding DNA: TGCAGTGGGTCGACTAACGTTGAGCAGTTCTTC. As protein: CSGSTNVEQFF.

This chain joins TRBV12-3 or TRBV12-4 and TRBJ2-3; 15 bases map to TRBD2. This CDR3 has 16 amino acids. With 4 bases clipped from V and 5 bases from J, the junction kept 4 bases outside the gene matches. CDR3 DNA: TGTGCCAGCAGTTCTGGGACTAGCGGGAGGCAAGATACGCAGTATTTT. Its protein product is CASSSGTSGRQDTQYF.

As regards this clonotype: Given the absence of the conserved phenylalanine or tryptophan at the CDR3 end, a read error is likely. V and J are TRBV12-5 and TRBJ2-2; 8 bases are shared with TRBD2. The V gene's germline CDR1 is LGHNT and CDR2 FRNRAP. The CDR3 extends over 15 amino acids. V gave up 6 bases and J gave up 6 bases; unmatched junction bases: 9. The CDR3 DNA sequence: TGTGCTAGTGGACTCAGCGGGAGCATGGCCGGGGAGCTGTTTCTT. Translation: CASGLSGSMAGELFL.

The table lists this clonotype with many counts. The chain recombines TRBV10-3 with TRBJ2-7, with TRBD2 matching over 11 bases. CDR1 ENHRY and CDR2 SYGVKD come from the germline V gene. V was clipped by 1 base and J by 2 bases; unmatched bases: 13. This CDR3 spans 19 amino acids. CDR3 nucleotide sequence: TGTGCCATCAGTGAGTTACCGGGACTAGCGGCATTAACCCCCTACGAGCAGTACTTC. This translates into CAISELPGLAALTPYEQYF.

V and J are TRBV15 and TRBJ2-3; D is perhaps TRBD1 or TRBD2 (5 bases each). Trimming left V 0 bases short and J 5 bases short, with 15 bases between. The CDR3 sequence is 16 residues long. CDR1 is LNHNV and CDR2 is YYDKDF in the germline V gene (reference sequence). The CDR3 region is CATSREYRGPQDTQYF. The CDR3, as DNA: TGTGCCACCAGCAGAGAATACCGGGGCCCACAAGATACGCAGTATTTT. Supplemented by reference TRBV15 and TRBJ2-3, the full variable domain reads DAMVIQNPRYQVTQFGKPVTLSCSQTLNHNVMYWYQQKSSQAPKLLFHYYDKDFNNEADTPDNFQSRRPNTSFCFLDIRSPGLGDTAMYLCATSREYRGPQDTQYFGPGTRLTVL.

The V call is TRBV20-1, the J call TRBJ1-2; possibly TRBD1 for D (5 bases). The V end lost 6 bases, the J end lost 7 bases, and 12 bases lay between the germline ends. Germline V gene data show CDR1 as DFQATT and CDR2 as SNEGSKA (reference sequence). The CDR3 extends over 11 amino acids. For the CDR3, the DNA is TGCAGTGCCCCTCGGGGGTCTGGCTACACCTTC. It is translated as CSAPRGSGYTF.

This clonotype was observed a few times. The V gene is TRBV28, the J gene TRBJ2-5; D might be TRBD1 or TRBD2, each matching 5 bases. This CDR3 region has 15 residues. The germline gives CDR1 MDHEN, CDR2 SYDVKM. V lost 5 bases and J 3 bases, leaving 16 bases between the germline ends. In DNA, the CDR3 is TGTGCCAGCAGTGAACTGGGACGGGCAGAAGAGACCCAGTACTTC. Its protein product is CASSELGRAEETQYF.

This clonotype was seen at least ten times. The chain is built from TRBV2 and TRBJ2-2; D remains unclear. CDR3 length: 12 amino acids. CDR1 is SNHLY, CDR2 FYNNEI, per germline. The V end lost 5 bases, the J end lost 1 base, and 2 bases lay between the germline ends. This CDR3 reads CASSRNTGELFF. In nucleotides, the CDR3 is TGTGCCAGCAGTAGGAACACCGGGGAGCTGTTTTTT.

The table lists this clonotype with a few counts. The gene calls are TRBV30 and TRBJ2-7; 10 bases are shared with TRBD2. The CDR3 extends over 15 amino acids. The germline V gene encodes CDR1 GTSNPN and CDR2 SVGIG (reference sequence). V shed 2 bases, J shed 1 base, and the junction held 5 bases outside the gene matches. CDR3 nucleotides: TGTGCCTGGAGTCTTAGCGGGAGGTCTTCCTACGAGCAGTACTTC. Its protein is CAWSLSGRSSYEQYF.

This clonotype was found many times. J is TRBJ1-5 and V is TRBV30; D is ambiguous. Trimming cost V 0 bases and J 6 bases, with 9 bases left between them. Germline V gene data show CDR1 as GTSNPN and CDR2 as SVGIG (reference sequence). The length of the CDR3 is 13 residues. In nucleotides, the CDR3 is TGTGCCTGGAGTGTTGCAGCGGCTCAGCCCCAGCATTTT. This codes for CAWSVAAAQPQHF.

In its sample, this clonotype was seen many times. The chain is built from TRBV12-3 or TRBV12-4 and TRBJ2-7, with 8 bases lining up with TRBD2. This CDR3 comprises 13 residues. Unmatched junction bases numbered 5, after V lost 10 bases and J lost 0 bases. The CDR3 DNA follows: TGTGCCACCTCCGGGACTAGCTCCTACGAGCAGTACTTC. Its protein is CATSGTSSYEQYF.

This clonotype was found a few times. The chain uses TRBV3-1 and TRBJ2-5; 15 bases are a match to TRBD2. Trimming took 9 bases from V and 6 from J; bases not matched to a gene: 5. CDR1 and CDR2 from the germline V gene are LGHDT and YNNKEL (reference sequence). The CDR3 loop spans 14 amino acids. CDR3 in DNA: TGTGCCAGTGGACTAGCGGGAGGGCCGAAGACCCAGTACTTC. Residues: CASGLAGGPKTQYF.

There are a few counts of this clonotype. The chain combines TRBV19 with TRBJ1-1, with 8 bases that match TRBD1. V lost 4 bases to trimming and J lost 5 bases; unmatched junction nucleotides: 6. In germline, CDR1 is LNHDA, CDR2 SQIVND (reference sequence). The CDR3 covers 14 residues. CDR3 DNA: TGTGCCAGTAGTACCCGACAGGGGAGAACTGAAGCTTTCTTT. It encodes CASSTRQGRTEAFF.

The sample holds many counts of this clonotype. The rearrangement uses TRBV28 and TRBJ1-3; D gene ambiguous. CDR3 length: 15 residues. CDR1 and CDR2 (germline): MDHEN, SYDVKM. Deletions cut 3 bases from V and 0 bases from J, with 9 bases between. The CDR3: CASSFLRDSGNTIYF. For the CDR3, the DNA is TGTGCCAGCAGTTTTCTAAGGGACTCTGGAAACACCATATATTTT.

This clonotype came up many times. The chain recombines TRBV12-3 or TRBV12-4 with TRBJ1-1; D not resolved. The CDR3 consists of 14 residues. V lost 6 bases and J 1 base, leaving 12 bases between the germline ends. The CDR3 sequence: CASSRNRKNTEAFF. The CDR3 nucleotides are TGTGCCAGCAGCCGGAACAGAAAGAACACTGAAGCTTTCTTT.